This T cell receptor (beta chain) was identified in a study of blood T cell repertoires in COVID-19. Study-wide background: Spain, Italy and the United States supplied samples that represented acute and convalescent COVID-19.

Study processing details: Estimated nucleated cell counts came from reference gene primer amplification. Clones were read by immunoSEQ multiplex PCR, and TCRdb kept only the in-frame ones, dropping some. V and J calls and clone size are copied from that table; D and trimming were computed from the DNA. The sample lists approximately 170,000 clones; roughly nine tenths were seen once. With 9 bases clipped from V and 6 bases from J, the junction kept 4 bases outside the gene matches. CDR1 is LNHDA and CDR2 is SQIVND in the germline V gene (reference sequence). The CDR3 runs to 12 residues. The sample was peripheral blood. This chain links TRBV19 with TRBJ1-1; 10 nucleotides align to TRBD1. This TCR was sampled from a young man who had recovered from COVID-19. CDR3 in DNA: TGTGCCAGCGGACAGGGGGGTGCTGAAGCTTTCTTT. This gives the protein CASGQGGAEAFF.